This T cell receptor (beta chain) was identified during a study of cytomegalovirus exposure and HLA in healthy donors. About this clone: Antigen: not known.

Amplification used 60 Vbeta primers and 13 Jbeta primers. Only in-frame clones appear in the TCRdb table, and some are missing; sequencing was by immunoSEQ multiplex PCR. The sample holds more than 110,000 clones; about 78% are singletons and the top ten take roughly 4%. V was clipped by 1 base and J by 6 bases; unmatched bases: 5. CDR1 is LGHNT, CDR2 FRNRAP, per germline. This CDR3 region has 14 residues. Study outcomes and limitations: One cluster of highly shared sequence variants probably arose as a sequencing artifact. The authors later found most CMV-associated TCR beta chains appeared HLA-restricted.

The clonotype was recovered from a man aged 18 to 35 in good health and CMV-seronegative. The material sequenced was PBMCs. The V gene is TRBV12-5, the J gene TRBJ2-5; 7 positions agree with TRBD1. Here the CDR3 DNA reads TGTGCTAGTGGTTTGGGACAGGGATCGAAGACCCAGTACTTC. Protein: CASGLGQGSKTQYF.